The 30 T cell receptor beta chains presented below share a single source sample, sequenced in a study of post-analysis software for immune sequencing data. Their antigen targets remain unknown. Every TCR beta cDNA library bore unique molecular identifiers. TCRdb called the PCR reads again in MiXCR, with one record for every CDR3 protein. The sample yields hundreds of thousands of distinct CDR3 sequences, approximately 60% seen once. Study-level findings and limits: Roughly five TRBV segments occurring more often in patients than controls included TRBV5-6, TRBV5-1 and TRBV20-1.

The material sequenced was blood. These receptors all come from a girl aged 2-10 years with multiple sclerosis.

The J gene is TRBJ2-7, the V gene TRBV12-5; D possibly uses TRBD1 or TRBD2 (5 bases each). Germline-derived CDR1 and CDR2 are LGHNT and FRNRAP. The CDR3 is 18 amino acids. The germline V and J ends were trimmed by 0 bases and 2 bases, with 20 bases remaining between them. CDR3 residues: CASGLVHLAGAGAYEQYF. The CDR3 DNA reads TGTGCTAGTGGTTTGGTACATTTGGCCGGGGCCGGAGCCTACGAGCAGTACTTC.

The V call is TRBV29-1, the J call TRBJ2-3; 10 nucleotides line up with TRBD2. Germline CDR1 reads SQVTM; CDR2 reads ANQGSEA. The CDR3 covers 14 residues. The junction had 5 bases not matched to a gene; V was cut back by 5 bases and J by 3 bases. The CDR3 region is CSVSLSGRTDTQYF. Here the CDR3 DNA reads TGCAGCGTTTCGCTTAGCGGGAGGACAGATACGCAGTATTTT.

This clonotype turned up a few times. The gene calls are TRBV7-9 and TRBJ2-1, with 7 bases fitting TRBD1. Trimming took 5 bases from V and 9 from J; bases not matched to a gene: 10. Germline lookup yields CDR1 SEHNR and CDR2 FQNEAQ (reference sequence). The CDR3 contains 14 residues. CDR3 amino acids: CASSPISTGIEQFF. In DNA, the CDR3 is TGTGCCAGCAGCCCCATCTCGACAGGGATTGAGCAGTTCTTC.

The gene calls are TRBV21-1 and TRBJ2-3. TRBV21-1 is described as a pseudogene. The CDR3 totals 17 residues. CDR3 bases: TGTGCCAGCAGCAAAAAGGGTTCAGACACACACACAGATACGCAGTATTTT. This codes for CASSKKGSDTHTDTQYF.

The J gene is TRBJ2-1, the V gene TRBV19; 8 bases line up with TRBD1. V shed 6 bases and J 8 bases; nucleotides not matched to a gene: 15. Per the germline V gene, CDR1 is LNHDA and CDR2 is SQIVND (reference sequence). This CDR3 has 16 amino acids. The CDR3 sequence: CASSPGPGQVFHEQFF. The CDR3 bases are TGTGCCAGTAGCCCGGGACCGGGACAGGTGTTTCATGAGCAGTTCTTC. The complete variable domain, with remaining parts taken from reference TRBV19 and TRBJ2-1, reads DGGITQSPKYLFRKEGQNVTLSCEQNLNHDAMYWYRQDPGQGLRLIYYSQIVNDFQKGDIAEGYSVSREKKESFPLTVTSAQKNPTAFYLCASSPGPGQVFHEQFFGPGTRLTVL.

V and J are TRBV12-3 or TRBV12-4 and TRBJ1-5; possibly TRBD1 for D (6 bases). V dropped 1 base and J dropped 5 bases, with 12 bases sitting between them. The length of the CDR3 is 15 residues. The CDR3 nucleotides are TGTGCCAGCAGTTTAGACCCCACAGGGTATCAGCCCCAGCATTTT. The encoded protein is CASSLDPTGYQPQHF.

The chain links TRBV5-1 to TRBJ2-4; the D call may be TRBD1 or TRBD2 (5 bases each). V was shortened by 4 bases and J by 4 bases, with 12 bases between the two germline ends. The germline V gene encodes CDR1 SGHRS and CDR2 YFSETQ. This CDR3 region has 14 residues. This CDR3 is CASSTGTEKNIQYF. The CDR3 DNA sequence: TGCGCCAGCAGCACTGGGACGGAAAAAAACATTCAGTACTTC.

The chain employs TRBV20-1 and TRBJ2-1; D may match TRBD1 or TRBD2 (5 bases each). CDR1 is DFQATT, CDR2 SNEGSKA, per germline (reference sequence). The CDR3 is 14 residues long. V was shortened by 3 bases and J by 0 bases, with 9 bases between the two germline ends. The CDR3 loop is CSARGRSSYNEQFF. CDR3 in DNA: TGCAGTGCTAGGGGACGTTCCTCCTACAATGAGCAGTTCTTC.

The chain carries TRBV18 and TRBJ2-1; no clear D gene. The CDR3 loop spans 13 amino acids. From germline, CDR1 is KGHSH and CDR2 LQKENI. Trimming removed 6 bases from V and 9 bases from J, with 15 bases in between. The CDR3 region has the DNA TGTGCCAGCTCCCCCGGCGAGGAGAGTGAGCAGTTCTTC. Protein product: CASSPGEESEQFF.

A single count supports this clonotype. This chain links TRBV10-1 with TRBJ2-2, with 8 bases identical to TRBD1. The length of the CDR3 is 14 residues. V lost 8 bases, J lost 2 bases, and 4 bases stayed unmatched. Germline V lookup: CDR1 WNHNN, CDR2 SYGVQD (reference sequence). CDR3 amino acids: CASGDRRNTGELFF. CDR3 coding DNA: TGCGCCAGCGGGGACAGGAGAAACACCGGGGAGCTGTTTTTT.

This clonotype was counted a single time. The V and J genes are TRBV29-1 and TRBJ1-1; D is perhaps TRBD1 (5 bases). Germline assignment: CDR1 SQVTM and CDR2 ANQGSEA. With 7 bases removed from V and 1 base from J, the gap between germline ends came to 19 bases. This CDR3 region has 15 residues. The CDR3 sequence is CSAVTGGKSNTEAFF. The CDR3 DNA sequence: TGCAGCGCTGTAACAGGCGGGAAGTCGAACACTGAAGCTTTCTTT.

The V gene is TRBV10-3, the J gene TRBJ2-3; TRBD1 agrees at 8 bases. The V gene end was trimmed by 0 bases and the J gene end by 3 bases; junction bases not matched to a gene: 2. Germline V gene sequence: CDR1 ENHRY, CDR2 SYGVKD. The CDR3 is 15 amino acids. The CDR3 nucleotides read TGTGCCATCAGTGAGTCGCAGGGGGCGACAGATACGCAGTATTTT. This codes for CAISESQGATDTQYF.

This chain uses TRBV6-1 with TRBJ2-1; D is unclear. The CDR3 totals 16 residues. Germline CDR1 MNHNS, CDR2 SASEGT. Between the trimmed V and J ends, which lost 5 bases and 7 bases, there was a span of 21 bases. The CDR3 sequence: CASSPHRPQAINEQFF. In DNA form, the CDR3 reads TGTGCCAGCAGTCCCCACCGTCCCCAAGCGATAAATGAGCAGTTCTTC.

The chain employs TRBV6-6 and TRBJ1-1; 8 nucleotides agree with TRBD1. V lost 6 bases to trimming and J lost 8 bases; unmatched junction nucleotides: 5. CDR3 length equals 12 residues. CDR1 and CDR2 (germline): MNHNY, SVGAGI (reference sequence). For the CDR3, the DNA is TGTGCCAGCAGCAGGACAGGGTTCGAAGCTTTCTTT. Translating it yields CASSRTGFEAFF.

The V and J genes are TRBV6-6 and TRBJ2-3, with D perhaps TRBD2 (5 bases). CDR3 length equals 13 residues. Germline V gene lookup returns CDR1 MNHNY and CDR2 SVGAGI (reference sequence). Trimming stripped 7 bases from V and 1 base from J, with 9 bases between. The CDR3 region is CASKGLGTDTQYF. The CDR3, as DNA: TGTGCCAGCAAAGGACTCGGCACAGATACGCAGTATTTT.

The rearrangement links TRBV12-3 or TRBV12-4 to TRBJ2-7, with TRBD2 identical over 9 bases. This CDR3 has 12 amino acids. Unmatched junction bases numbered 9, after V lost 6 bases and J lost 12 bases. The CDR3 region has the DNA TGTGCCAGCAGGTTGGGTAGCGGGAGCCCGTACTTC. This translates into CASRLGSGSPYF.

The chain combines TRBV10-3 with TRBJ1-5; no clear D gene. Trimming stripped 4 bases from V and 2 bases from J, with 24 bases between. Germline V lookup: CDR1 ENHRY, CDR2 SYGVKD. The CDR3 has 19 residues. The CDR3: CAISAEDGRATQGNQPQHF. In DNA, the CDR3 is TGTGCCATCAGTGCCGAAGATGGGAGGGCAACCCAAGGCAATCAGCCCCAGCATTTT.

This clonotype has just one count. The DNA of the CDR3 is TGCAGCGTTGAAAGGACAGGGGCCGGAGATACGCAGTATTTT. Translating gives CSVERTGAGDTQYF. The chain links TRBV29-1 to TRBJ2-3, with 9 bases fitting TRBD1. V trimming: 2 bases; J trimming: 5 bases; junction bases outside the gene matches: 5. The CDR3 runs 14 residues. Germline CDR1 is SQVTM and CDR2 is ANQGSEA.

This clonotype turned up a few times. This sequence joins TRBV4-1 and TRBJ2-7; possibly TRBD2 for D (5 bases). CDR1 and CDR2 (germline): MGHRA, YSYEKL. CDR3 length: 16 residues. V lost 1 base and J 4 bases, leaving 17 bases between the germline ends. Here the CDR3 reads CASSQGGGGSDYEQYF. CDR3 sequence (DNA): TGCGCCAGCAGCCAAGGGGGTGGAGGTTCCGATTACGAGCAGTACTTC.

In its sample, this clonotype was seen a few times. The chain couples TRBV29-1 to TRBJ2-7; D possibly corresponds to TRBD2 (6 bases). This CDR3 region has 12 residues. Per the germline V gene, CDR1 is SQVTM and CDR2 is ANQGSEA. V lost 6 bases and J lost 0, with 9 bases in between. The CDR3 protein is CSVLAASYEQYF. DNA of the CDR3: TGCAGCGTCTTAGCGGCCTCCTACGAGCAGTACTTC.

This chain joins TRBV29-1 and TRBJ2-4; the D is unclear. The CDR3 is 12 residues long. Germline V lookup: CDR1 SQVTM, CDR2 ANQGSEA. The CDR3 region is CGGIKGKNIQYF. The CDR3 DNA follows: TGCGGCGGAATAAAAGGAAAGAACATTCAGTACTTC.

V and J are TRBV6-5 and TRBJ1-2; D is uncertain. Trimming left V 0 bases short and J 7 bases short, with 12 bases between. Germline CDR1 is MNHEY and CDR2 is SVGAGI. The CDR3 runs 14 residues. The CDR3 here is CASSYSNSFSGYTF. In DNA form, the CDR3 reads TGTGCCAGCAGTTACTCGAACAGTTTTTCTGGCTACACCTTC.

V usage is TRBV10-3 and J usage is TRBJ2-5; a possible D gene is TRBD2 (5 bases). The CDR3 has 16 residues. Per germline, CDR1 ENHRY and CDR2 SYGVKD. Trimming took off 10 bases at V and 7 bases at J, with 28 bases between the two ends. The CDR3 DNA follows: TGTGCCACGCATAGCCTAGACGGACTCCTCAAGGGGACCCAGTACTTC. Residues: CATHSLDGLLKGTQYF.

Only one count was recorded for this clonotype. The rearrangement joins TRBV7-9 to TRBJ2-7; 14 bases fit TRBD2. The junction had 6 bases not matched to a gene; V was cut back by 5 bases and J by 6 bases. The CDR3 has 15 residues. Germline values: CDR1 SEHNR, CDR2 FQNEAQ (reference sequence). The CDR3 DNA sequence: TGTGCCAGCAGCCCCGTGGGACTAGCGGGAGTCGAGCAGTACTTC. Protein sequence: CASSPVGLAGVEQYF. The full variable domain, completed using reference TRBV7-9 and TRBJ2-7, is DTGVSQNPRHKITKRGQNVTFRCDPISEHNRLYWYRQTLGQGPEFLTYFQNEAQLEKSRLLSDRFSAERPKGSFSTLEIQRTEQGDSAMYLCASSPVGLAGVEQYFGPGTRLTVT.

The V call is TRBV11-2, the J call TRBJ1-1; 7 nucleotides agree with TRBD1. Germline V gene lookup returns CDR1 SGHAT and CDR2 FQNNGV. Losses at the gene ends were 4 bases for V and 4 bases for J; bases not matched to a gene: 12. The CDR3 is made up of 16 amino acids. The CDR3 region has the DNA TGTGCCAGCAGCTCGCTTTTACAGGGGCGCGGCACTGAAGCTTTCTTT. It translates to CASSSLLQGRGTEAFF. Looking up the rest from reference TRBV11-2 and TRBJ1-1 gives the full variable domain: EAGVAQSPRYKIIEKRQSVAFWCNPISGHATLYWYQQILGQGPKLLIQFQNNGVVDDSQLPKDRFSAERLKGVDSTLKIQPAKLEDSAVYLCASSSLLQGRGTEAFFGQGTRLTVV.

The chain is built from TRBV7-2 and TRBJ2-1, with 14 nucleotides matching TRBD2. The germline V gene encodes CDR1 SGHTA and CDR2 FQGNSA. Trimming cost V 3 bases and J 8 bases; bases outside gene matches: 15. This CDR3 has 19 residues. CDR3 region: CASSFKGLAGALSGDEQFF. Written as DNA, the CDR3 is TGTGCCAGCAGCTTCAAGGGACTAGCGGGGGCCCTAAGTGGCGATGAGCAGTTCTTC. Complete variable domain (other parts from reference TRBV7-2 and TRBJ2-1): GAGVSQSPSNKVTEKGKDVELRCDPISGHTALYWYRQSLGQGLEFLIYFQGNSAPDKSGLPSDRFSAERTGGSVSTLTIQRTQQEDSAVYLCASSFKGLAGALSGDEQFFGPGTRLTVL.

V and J are TRBV20-1 and TRBJ2-5, with a possible D match to TRBD2 (5 bases). Germline-derived CDR1 and CDR2 are DFQATT and SNEGSKA (reference sequence). CDR3 length: 12 amino acids. V lost 6 bases to trimming and J lost 4 bases, with 12 bases between them. The CDR3, as DNA: TGCAGTGCATTCGGACTTCGAGAGACCCAGTACTTC. As protein: CSAFGLRETQYF.

The chain recombines TRBV12-3 or TRBV12-4 with TRBJ2-7; TRBD2 agrees at 7 bases. J lost 6 bases, V lost 7 bases, and 6 bases had no gene match. The length of the CDR3 is 12 residues. CDR3: CASTRTSREQYF. The CDR3 region has the DNA TGTGCCAGCACCAGGACTAGTCGCGAGCAGTACTTC.

The genes are TRBV20-1 and TRBJ2-1; 7 bases map to TRBD2. V shed 3 bases and J 3 bases; nucleotides not matched to a gene: 11. Germline-derived CDR1 and CDR2 are DFQATT and SNEGSKA (reference sequence). This CDR3 region has 16 residues. CDR3 amino acids: CSARSSSGGVYNEQFF. The CDR3 nucleotides are TGCAGTGCTAGGTCTTCCTCTGGGGGGGTCTACAATGAGCAGTTCTTC.

The chain has TRBV5-4 and TRBJ2-7; 8 positions agree with TRBD1. The CDR3 is 13 amino acids. J lost 1 base, V lost 6 bases, and 3 bases had no gene match. From germline, CDR1 is SGHNT and CDR2 YYREEE (reference sequence). CDR3 amino acids: CASKHRGSYEQYF. The CDR3 DNA sequence: TGTGCCAGCAAGCACAGGGGGTCCTACGAGCAGTACTTC. The entire variable domain, with the rest obtained from reference TRBV5-4 and TRBJ2-7, is as follows: ETGVTQSPTHLIKTRGQQVTLRCSSQSGHNTVSWYQQALGQGPQFIFQYYREEENGRGNFPPRFSGLQFPNYSSELNVNALELDDSALYLCASKHRGSYEQYFGPGTRLTVT.